A selection of T cell receptor beta chains follows, all from one sample in a study of OX40 agonist ivuxolimab in advanced cancers. Assay used: immunoSEQ multiplex PCR; TCRdb lists only in-frame clones, some missing. The table lists roughly 43,000 clones, around 88% of them singletons, with about a third in the top ten. The specimen comprised CD4+ or CD8+ T cells sorted from blood, sampled in a trial of the OX40 agonist ivuxolimab. The receptors originated from an adult with an advanced solid tumor such as melanoma, head and neck, liver or kidney cancer. CDR3s include the opening cysteine and the closing phenylalanine or tryptophan. Fields, in order: D gene, CDR3 length, V gene, clone size, J gene, CDR3 DNA, CDR3 protein. The D gene is left open where the match is weak. Clone size appears in some rows only: once, few, many, or a class for an expanded clone.

D gene: -; CDR3 length: 14; V gene: TRBV14; clone size: -; J gene: TRBJ1-3; CDR3 DNA: TGTGCCAGCAGCCCGGGGCTCTCTGGAAACACCATATATTTT; CDR3 protein: CASSPGLSGNTIYF
D gene: -; CDR3 length: 16; V gene: TRBV15; clone size: -; J gene: TRBJ1-2; CDR3 DNA: TGTGCCACCAGCAGAGAGTACCAGCGAGCTAACTATGGCTACACCTTC; CDR3 protein: CATSREYQRANYGYTF
D gene: TRBD2; CDR3 length: 14; V gene: TRBV7-9; clone size: once; J gene: TRBJ2-3; CDR3 DNA: TGTGCCAGCAGCTCGAGCGGGAGGACAGATACGCAGTATTTT; CDR3 protein: CASSSSGRTDTQYF
D gene: TRBD2; CDR3 length: 15; V gene: TRBV19; clone size: -; J gene: TRBJ2-7; CDR3 DNA: TGTGCCAGTAGTAAGACTAGCGGGGCCTTCTACGAGCAGTACTTC; CDR3 protein: CASSKTSGAFYEQYF
D gene: -; CDR3 length: 13; V gene: TRBV6-6; clone size: -; J gene: TRBJ2-7; CDR3 DNA: TGTGCCAGCAGTCCGCCTCCCCCCGTCGAGCAGTACTTC; CDR3 protein: CASSPPPPVEQYF
D gene: -; CDR3 length: 11; V gene: TRBV11-2; clone size: -; J gene: TRBJ1-1; CDR3 DNA: TGTGCCAGCAGCGTACAGGGTTGGGCCTTCTTT; CDR3 protein: CASSVQGWAFF
D gene: -; CDR3 length: 14; V gene: TRBV9; clone size: -; J gene: TRBJ2-7; CDR3 DNA: TGTGCCAGCAGCGTGGGGCACACCTTGGGGGAGCAGTACTTC; CDR3 protein: CASSVGHTLGEQYF
D gene: -; CDR3 length: 15; V gene: TRBV6-6; clone size: -; J gene: TRBJ1-6; CDR3 DNA: TGTGCCAGCATCCCCGGGGGGCAGAGAAATTCACCCCTCCACTTT; CDR3 protein: CASIPGGQRNSPLHF
D gene: -; CDR3 length: 11; V gene: TRBV10-1; clone size: -; J gene: TRBJ2-7; CDR3 DNA: TGCGCCAGCAGTGATCTGGACGAGCAGTACTTC; CDR3 protein: CASSDLDEQYF
D gene: TRBD2; CDR3 length: 15; V gene: TRBV11-3; clone size: -; J gene: TRBJ2-3; CDR3 DNA: TGTGCCAGCAGCTTAGCGGGGGGGACGGCAGGGGCGCAGTATTTT; CDR3 protein: CASSLAGGTAGAQYF
D gene: -; CDR3 length: 14; V gene: TRBV19; clone size: -; J gene: TRBJ1-5; CDR3 DNA: TGTGCCAGTACCCCGTCGGGGGGAAATCAGCCCCAGCATTTT; CDR3 protein: CASTPSGGNQPQHF
D gene: TRBD1; CDR3 length: 15; V gene: TRBV9; clone size: -; J gene: TRBJ1-4; CDR3 DNA: TGTGCCAGCAGCCCAGACAGGGGAGGGGATGAAAAACTGTTTTTT; CDR3 protein: CASSPDRGGDEKLFF
D gene: -; CDR3 length: 12; V gene: TRBV18; clone size: -; J gene: TRBJ1-1; CDR3 DNA: TGTGCCAGCTCGGGTATGAACACTGAAGCTTTCTTT; CDR3 protein: CASSGMNTEAFF
D gene: TRBD1; CDR3 length: 19; V gene: TRBV7-8; clone size: -; J gene: TRBJ1-5; CDR3 DNA: TGTGCCAGCAGCTTGCTCCCCGGACAGGGGCAGTATAGCAATCAGCCCCAGCATTTT; CDR3 protein: CASSLLPGQGQYSNQPQHF
D gene: TRBD1; CDR3 length: 14; V gene: TRBV2; clone size: -; J gene: TRBJ1-2; CDR3 DNA: TGTGCCAGCAGTTCCAGGGGGCGAATCTATGGCTACACCTTC; CDR3 protein: CASSSRGRIYGYTF
D gene: TRBD1; CDR3 length: 14; V gene: TRBV7-3; clone size: -; J gene: TRBJ2-7; CDR3 DNA: TGTGCCAGCAGCCCGGGACAGGAAACATACGAGCAGTACTTC; CDR3 protein: CASSPGQETYEQYF
D gene: TRBD1; CDR3 length: 16; V gene: TRBV9; clone size: -; J gene: TRBJ2-3; CDR3 DNA: TGTGCCAGCAGCGGCAGGGTAGGGGGCTTCGCAGATACGCAGTATTTT; CDR3 protein: CASSGRVGGFADTQYF
D gene: -; CDR3 length: 13; V gene: TRBV10-2; clone size: -; J gene: TRBJ2-3; CDR3 DNA: TGCGCCAGCAGTGGGAGGGCGGCAGATACGCAGTATTTT; CDR3 protein: CASSGRAADTQYF
D gene: -; CDR3 length: 13; V gene: TRBV5-5; clone size: -; J gene: TRBJ1-6; CDR3 DNA: TGTGCCAGCAGCTTGACGGCCGAATCACCCCTCCACTTT; CDR3 protein: CASSLTAESPLHF
D gene: -; CDR3 length: 15; V gene: TRBV10-2; clone size: -; J gene: TRBJ1-3; CDR3 DNA: TGCGCCAGCATGGGGTTTCTCTCGGGGGGAAACACCATATATTTT; CDR3 protein: CASMGFLSGGNTIYF
D gene: TRBD2; CDR3 length: 15; V gene: TRBV10-3; clone size: -; J gene: TRBJ2-3; CDR3 DNA: TGTGCCATCAGTGATCGAGCGGGGATCACAGATACGCAGTATTTT; CDR3 protein: CAISDRAGITDTQYF
D gene: -; CDR3 length: 14; V gene: TRBV5-6; clone size: -; J gene: TRBJ2-5; CDR3 DNA: TGTGCCAGCAGCTCTATCGGGGGAAAAGAGACCCAGTACTTC; CDR3 protein: CASSSIGGKETQYF
D gene: -; CDR3 length: 11; V gene: TRBV30; clone size: -; J gene: TRBJ2-5; CDR3 DNA: TGTGCCTGGAGTGTCGGGGAGACCCAGTACTTC; CDR3 protein: CAWSVGETQYF
D gene: TRBD2; CDR3 length: 14; V gene: TRBV6-1; clone size: -; J gene: TRBJ2-5; CDR3 DNA: TGTGCCAGCAGTGGGGGGAGGGCCCAAGAGACCCAGTACTTC; CDR3 protein: CASSGGRAQETQYF
D gene: -; CDR3 length: 11; V gene: TRBV30; clone size: -; J gene: TRBJ2-5; CDR3 DNA: TGTGCCTGGAGTGCGGGAGAGACCCAGTACTTC; CDR3 protein: CAWSAGETQYF
D gene: TRBD1; CDR3 length: 16; V gene: TRBV7-2; clone size: -; J gene: TRBJ1-6; CDR3 DNA: TGTGCCAGCAGCTTACGGGACAGGGGTTATAATTCACCCCTCCACTTT; CDR3 protein: CASSLRDRGYNSPLHF
D gene: -; CDR3 length: 18; V gene: TRBV19; clone size: -; J gene: TRBJ2-1; CDR3 DNA: TGTGCCAGTAGTATAAGGCCCTCCCGGGACGGAACCTACAATGAGCAGTTCTTC; CDR3 protein: CASSIRPSRDGTYNEQFF
D gene: -; CDR3 length: 15; V gene: TRBV5-4; clone size: -; J gene: TRBJ2-7; CDR3 DNA: TGTGCCAGCAGCTTGTTGGCAGGGGACCAGAGGGAGCAGTACTTC; CDR3 protein: CASSLLAGDQREQYF
D gene: -; CDR3 length: 15; V gene: TRBV7-8; clone size: -; J gene: TRBJ1-6; CDR3 DNA: TGTGCCAGCAGCCCAAGAATCCCCTTAAATTCACCCCTCCACTTT; CDR3 protein: CASSPRIPLNSPLHF
D gene: TRBD2; CDR3 length: 15; V gene: TRBV2; clone size: -; J gene: TRBJ2-3; CDR3 DNA: TGTGCCAGCAGCGATATGACTAGCGGGATTGATACGCAGTATTTT; CDR3 protein: CASSDMTSGIDTQYF
D gene: TRBD1; CDR3 length: 16; V gene: TRBV5-1; clone size: -; J gene: TRBJ2-7; CDR3 DNA: TGCGCCAGCAGCTTGGAAGGGGGCTCCAGCTCCTACGAGCAGTACTTC; CDR3 protein: CASSLEGGSSSYEQYF
D gene: -; CDR3 length: 11; V gene: TRBV30; clone size: -; J gene: TRBJ2-7; CDR3 DNA: TGTGCCTCAGGAGAGGTCTACGAGCAGTACTTC; CDR3 protein: CASGEVYEQYF
D gene: -; CDR3 length: 14; V gene: TRBV19; clone size: -; J gene: TRBJ2-7; CDR3 DNA: TGTGCCAGTAGTATAGCCGCCAGCTCCTACGAGCAGTACTTC; CDR3 protein: CASSIAASSYEQYF
D gene: -; CDR3 length: 15; V gene: TRBV9; clone size: -; J gene: TRBJ1-1; CDR3 DNA: TGTGCCAGCAGCGTAGAAGAAGGGGGGAGAAGGGGCGCTTTCTTT; CDR3 protein: CASSVEEGGRRGAFF
D gene: -; CDR3 length: 13; V gene: TRBV30; clone size: once; J gene: TRBJ2-5; CDR3 DNA: TGTGCCTGGAGCAGTGGGGGCAGGGAGACCCAGTACTTC; CDR3 protein: CAWSSGGRETQYF
D gene: TRBD1; CDR3 length: 16; V gene: TRBV5-1; clone size: -; J gene: TRBJ1-2; CDR3 DNA: TGCGCCAGCAGCTTGGCAACAGGGGGCGGCAACTATGGCTACACCTTC; CDR3 protein: CASSLATGGGNYGYTF
D gene: TRBD2; CDR3 length: 14; V gene: TRBV25-1; clone size: -; J gene: TRBJ2-3; CDR3 DNA: TGTGCCAGCACCCCGGCGGGAGTTGTGGATACGCAGTATTTT; CDR3 protein: CASTPAGVVDTQYF
D gene: -; CDR3 length: 14; V gene: TRBV6-1; clone size: -; J gene: TRBJ1-3; CDR3 DNA: TGTGCCAGCAGTGACGCAAGTTCCAAAGACACCATATATTTT; CDR3 protein: CASSDASSKDTIYF
D gene: -; CDR3 length: 14; V gene: TRBV5-1; clone size: -; J gene: TRBJ1-1; CDR3 DNA: TGCGCCAGCAGCTTAGGTTCCGCTTACACTGAAGCTTTCTTT; CDR3 protein: CASSLGSAYTEAFF
D gene: TRBD2; CDR3 length: 14; V gene: TRBV5-1; clone size: -; J gene: TRBJ2-7; CDR3 DNA: TGCGCCAGCAGCTTGGCCAGCGGGAAAGACGAGCAGTACTTC; CDR3 protein: CASSLASGKDEQYF
D gene: -; CDR3 length: 15; V gene: TRBV4-2; clone size: -; J gene: TRBJ1-1; CDR3 DNA: TGTGCCAGCAGCCAGCTCGCGGGGGTTCGGACTGAAGCTTTCTTT; CDR3 protein: CASSQLAGVRTEAFF
D gene: TRBD1; CDR3 length: 13; V gene: TRBV7-9; clone size: -; J gene: TRBJ1-2; CDR3 DNA: TGTGCCAGCAGCATTCAGGGGGCGGGAGGCTACACCTTC; CDR3 protein: CASSIQGAGGYTF
D gene: -; CDR3 length: 15; V gene: TRBV5-1; clone size: -; J gene: TRBJ2-2; CDR3 DNA: TGCGCCAGCAGAAGACAGGACATGAACACCGGGGAGCTGTTTTTT; CDR3 protein: CASRRQDMNTGELFF
D gene: -; CDR3 length: 13; V gene: TRBV2; clone size: once; J gene: TRBJ2-1; CDR3 DNA: TGTGCCAGCAGGGTCAGCTCCTACAATGAGCAGTTCTTC; CDR3 protein: CASRVSSYNEQFF
D gene: TRBD1; CDR3 length: 16; V gene: TRBV5-6; clone size: -; J gene: TRBJ2-2; CDR3 DNA: TGTGCCAGCAGCGTTGGAACACAGGGGGACACCGGGGAGCTGTTTTTT; CDR3 protein: CASSVGTQGDTGELFF
D gene: -; CDR3 length: 12; V gene: TRBV7-2; clone size: -; J gene: TRBJ2-7; CDR3 DNA: TGTGCCAGCAGCCTCTACGGCTACGAGCAGTACTTC; CDR3 protein: CASSLYGYEQYF
D gene: -; CDR3 length: 13; V gene: TRBV5-4; clone size: -; J gene: TRBJ1-3; CDR3 DNA: TGTGCCAGCAGCTTGGGGACCTCAAACACCATATATTTT; CDR3 protein: CASSLGTSNTIYF
D gene: TRBD1; CDR3 length: 14; V gene: TRBV7-2; clone size: -; J gene: TRBJ2-5; CDR3 DNA: TGTGCCAGCAGCTATGGGACAGGCCAAGAGACCCAGTACTTC; CDR3 protein: CASSYGTGQETQYF
D gene: -; CDR3 length: 15; V gene: TRBV11-2; clone size: -; J gene: TRBJ1-3; CDR3 DNA: TGTGCCAGCAGCTCAACGGGCGTCTCTGGAAACACCATATATTTT; CDR3 protein: CASSSTGVSGNTIYF
D gene: TRBD2; CDR3 length: 16; V gene: TRBV30; clone size: -; J gene: TRBJ2-7; CDR3 DNA: TGTGCCTGGAGTGTACGGGGGTCCGGGGGGATCTACGAGCAGTACTTC; CDR3 protein: CAWSVRGSGGIYEQYF
D gene: -; CDR3 length: 15; V gene: TRBV19; clone size: -; J gene: TRBJ2-2; CDR3 DNA: TGTGCCAGTAGAAGAGACAGTTTGGACACCGGGGAGCTGTTTTTT; CDR3 protein: CASRRDSLDTGELFF
D gene: TRBD1; CDR3 length: 14; V gene: TRBV5-1; clone size: -; J gene: TRBJ1-1; CDR3 DNA: TGCGCCAGCAGGCCCCAGGGGGGGAACACTGAAGCTTTCTTT; CDR3 protein: CASRPQGGNTEAFF
D gene: TRBD1; CDR3 length: 19; V gene: TRBV7-3; clone size: few; J gene: TRBJ1-1; CDR3 DNA: TGTGCCAGCAGGCTTAGGGTTGCGGACAGGGAATTCATGAACACTGAAGCTTTCTTT; CDR3 protein: CASRLRVADREFMNTEAFF
D gene: -; CDR3 length: 14; V gene: TRBV13; clone size: -; J gene: TRBJ2-7; CDR3 DNA: TGTGCCAGCAGCTTAGGACTTTCGACCTACGAGCAGTACTTC; CDR3 protein: CASSLGLSTYEQYF
D gene: -; CDR3 length: 15; V gene: TRBV5-1; clone size: -; J gene: TRBJ2-7; CDR3 DNA: TGCGCCAGCAGCTTGGAGGTGGACAGCTCCTACGAGCAGTACTTC; CDR3 protein: CASSLEVDSSYEQYF
D gene: TRBD1; CDR3 length: 18; V gene: TRBV19; clone size: -; J gene: TRBJ1-6; CDR3 DNA: TGTGCCAGTAGTCTCGACAGGGGCCCGTCGATCCGTAATTCACCCCTCCACTTT; CDR3 protein: CASSLDRGPSIRNSPLHF
D gene: -; CDR3 length: 13; V gene: TRBV2; clone size: -; J gene: TRBJ2-7; CDR3 DNA: TGTGCCAGCAGTCCCACCCGGCCTTACGAGCAGTACTTC; CDR3 protein: CASSPTRPYEQYF
D gene: TRBD2; CDR3 length: 15; V gene: TRBV9; clone size: few; J gene: TRBJ2-1; CDR3 DNA: TGTGCCAGCAGCGTTGAAGCGGGAGGAGGCAATGAGCAGTTCTTC; CDR3 protein: CASSVEAGGGNEQFF